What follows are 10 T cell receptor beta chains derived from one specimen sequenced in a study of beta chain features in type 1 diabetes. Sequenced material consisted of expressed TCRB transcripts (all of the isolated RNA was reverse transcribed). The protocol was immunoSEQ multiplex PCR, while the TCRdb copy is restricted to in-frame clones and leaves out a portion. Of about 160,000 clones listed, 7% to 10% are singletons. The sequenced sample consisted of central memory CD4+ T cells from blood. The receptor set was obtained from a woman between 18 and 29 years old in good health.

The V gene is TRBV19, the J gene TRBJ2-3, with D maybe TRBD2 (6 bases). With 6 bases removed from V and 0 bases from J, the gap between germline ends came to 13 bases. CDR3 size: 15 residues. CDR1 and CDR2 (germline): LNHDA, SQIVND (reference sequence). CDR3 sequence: CASRLGSASTDTQYF. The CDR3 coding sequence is TGTGCCAGTAGACTCGGGAGCGCTAGCACAGATACGCAGTATTTT.

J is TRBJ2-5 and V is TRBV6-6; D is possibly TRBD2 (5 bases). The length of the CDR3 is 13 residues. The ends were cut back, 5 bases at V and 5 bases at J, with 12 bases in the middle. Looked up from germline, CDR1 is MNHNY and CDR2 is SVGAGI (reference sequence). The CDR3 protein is CASSERRAETQYF. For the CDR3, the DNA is TGTGCCAGCAGTGAGCGGCGGGCTGAGACCCAGTACTTC.

The chain's CDR3 is CASTSRQGREQYF. CDR3 DNA: TGTGCCAGCACCTCAAGACAGGGCCGAGAGCAGTACTTC. V is TRBV7-8 and J is TRBJ2-7; TRBD1 agrees at 7 bases. This CDR3 region has 13 residues. Germline lookup yields CDR1 SGHVS and CDR2 FQNEAQ. V trimming: 7 bases; J trimming: 7 bases; junction bases outside the gene matches: 10.

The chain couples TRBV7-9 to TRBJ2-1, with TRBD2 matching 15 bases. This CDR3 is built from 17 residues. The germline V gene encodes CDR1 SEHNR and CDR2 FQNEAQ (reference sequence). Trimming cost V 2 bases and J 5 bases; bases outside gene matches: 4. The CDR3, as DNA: TGTGCCAGCAGCTTATTTGGACTAGCGGGAGGGAACAATGAGCAGTTCTTC. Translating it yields CASSLFGLAGGNNEQFF.

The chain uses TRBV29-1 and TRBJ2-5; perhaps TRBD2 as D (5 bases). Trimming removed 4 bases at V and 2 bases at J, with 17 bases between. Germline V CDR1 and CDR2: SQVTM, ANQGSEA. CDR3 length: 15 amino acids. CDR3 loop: CSVVRTPGGQETQYF. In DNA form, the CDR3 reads TGCAGCGTTGTTCGGACGCCTGGAGGTCAAGAGACCCAGTACTTC.

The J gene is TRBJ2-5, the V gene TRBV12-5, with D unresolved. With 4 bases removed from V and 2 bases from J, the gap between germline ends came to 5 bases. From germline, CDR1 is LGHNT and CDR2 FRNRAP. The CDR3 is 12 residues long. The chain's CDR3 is CASGSNQETQYF. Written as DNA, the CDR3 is TGTGCTAGTGGTTCCAATCAAGAGACCCAGTACTTC.

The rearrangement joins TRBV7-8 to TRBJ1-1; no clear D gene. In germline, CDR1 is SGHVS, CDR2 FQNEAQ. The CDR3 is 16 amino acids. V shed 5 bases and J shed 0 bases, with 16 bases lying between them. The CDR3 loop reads CASSPSEGRLNTEAFF. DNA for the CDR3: TGTGCCAGCAGCCCCTCTGAGGGCAGACTGAACACTGAAGCTTTCTTT.

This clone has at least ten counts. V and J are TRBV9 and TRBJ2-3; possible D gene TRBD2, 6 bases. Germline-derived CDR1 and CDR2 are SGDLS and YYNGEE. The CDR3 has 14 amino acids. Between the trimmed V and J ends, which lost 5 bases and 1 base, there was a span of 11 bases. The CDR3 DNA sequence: TGTGCCAGCAGTTCGACGGGAGGCACAGATACGCAGTATTTT. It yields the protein CASSSTGGTDTQYF.

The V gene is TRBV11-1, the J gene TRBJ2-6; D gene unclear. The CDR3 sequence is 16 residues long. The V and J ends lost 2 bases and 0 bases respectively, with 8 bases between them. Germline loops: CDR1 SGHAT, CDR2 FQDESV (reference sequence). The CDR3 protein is CASSLSGDSGANVLTF. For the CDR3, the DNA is TGTGCCAGCAGCTTATCAGGCGACTCTGGGGCCAACGTCCTGACTTTC.

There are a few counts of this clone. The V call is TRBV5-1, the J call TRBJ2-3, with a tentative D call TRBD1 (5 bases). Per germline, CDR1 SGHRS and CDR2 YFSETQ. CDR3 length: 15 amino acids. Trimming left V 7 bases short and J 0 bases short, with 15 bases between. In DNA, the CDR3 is TGCGCCAGCTGCCGACAGCACCCTAGCACAGATACGCAGTATTTT. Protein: CASCRQHPSTDTQYF.